A selection of T cell receptor beta chains follows, all from one sample in a study of blood T cell repertoires in COVID-19. Clones were read by immunoSEQ multiplex PCR, and TCRdb kept only the in-frame ones, dropping some. Here the sample spans roughly 250,000 clones, less than 90% being singletons. The sample was PBMCs or T cells enriched from blood (not recorded which). These receptor sequences come from a woman in her fifties or sixties who had recovered from COVID-19. Both conserved end residues are trimmed from each CDR3. Each record gives: J gene, V gene, CDR3 protein.

>TRBJ2-1|TRBV7-9
ASSSGLAGVSYNEQF
>TRBJ1-5|TRBV14
ASSQSGGQPQH
>TRBJ1-2|TRBV28
ASTPRDRGYGYT
>TRBJ2-7|TRBV6-2/TRBV6-3
ASSYHVSGQPVSYEQY
>TRBJ1-2|TRBV7-9
ASSLVGGRGYGYT
>TRBJ2-3|TRBV5-1
ASSTGSRPDTQY
>TRBJ2-1|TRBV10-3
AISGGQGVTYNEQF
>TRBJ2-1|TRBV7-9
ASSLVAAYNEQF
>TRBJ1-1|TRBV28
ASSSTTVAF
>TRBJ2-3|TRBV9
ASSVGSGFSNTQY
>TRBJ2-7|TRBV3-1/TRBV3-2
ASSQVEGYEQY
>TRBJ1-6|TRBV30
AWSGGIAVTPLH
>TRBJ1-4|TRBV6-5
ASSTKRNRNEKLF
>TRBJ1-5|TRBV27
ASSSYRDRGVQPQH
>TRBJ2-3|TRBV7-2
ASSPGLAGRTDTQY
>TRBJ1-2|TRBV28
ASSSSPGTGFYGYT
>TRBJ2-3|TRBV7-8
ASSLALGSADTQY
>TRBJ1-5|TRBV2
ASSEQGGNQPQH
>TRBJ2-1|TRBV11-2
ASSPLDEQF
>TRBJ2-7|TRBV7-2
ASSGLAGVYEQY
>TRBJ1-1|TRBV28
ASRLPGQAPEAF
>TRBJ1-1|TRBV19
ASRTDLRNTEAF
>TRBJ2-5|TRBV28
ASASYWETQY
>TRBJ2-1|TRBV27
ASSLYGTSNEQF
>TRBJ1-4|TRBV28
ASSHRGNKPNEKLF
>TRBJ2-3|TRBV27
ASSSGQGRTDTQY
>TRBJ2-1|TRBV4-2
ASSLEGLLKF
>TRBJ1-1|TRBV5-6
ASSLPGRLDTEAF
>TRBJ2-5|TRBV5-1
ASSYRPPLDFKETQY
>TRBJ2-3|TRBV5-5
ATGGLVTDTQY
>TRBJ2-7|TRBV18
ASSPAVAARNEQY
>TRBJ1-5|TRBV2
ASRRDRAQPQH